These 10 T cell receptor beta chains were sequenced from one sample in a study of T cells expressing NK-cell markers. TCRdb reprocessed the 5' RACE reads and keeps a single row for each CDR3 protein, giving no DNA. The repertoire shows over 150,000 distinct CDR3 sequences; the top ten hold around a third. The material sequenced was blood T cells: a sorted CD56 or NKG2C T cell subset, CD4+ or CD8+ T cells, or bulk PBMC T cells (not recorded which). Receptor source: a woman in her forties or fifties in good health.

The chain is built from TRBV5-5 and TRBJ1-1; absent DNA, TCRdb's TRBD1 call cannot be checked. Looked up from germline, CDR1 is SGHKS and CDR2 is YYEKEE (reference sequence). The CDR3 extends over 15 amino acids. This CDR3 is CASSLTGGMNTEAFF.

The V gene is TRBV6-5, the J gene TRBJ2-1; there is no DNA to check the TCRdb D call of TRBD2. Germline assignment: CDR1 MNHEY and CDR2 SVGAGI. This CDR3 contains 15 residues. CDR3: CASSRSGTSDNEQFF.

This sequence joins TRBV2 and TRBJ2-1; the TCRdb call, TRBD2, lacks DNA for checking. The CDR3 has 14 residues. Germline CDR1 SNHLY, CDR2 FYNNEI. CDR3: CASSVGGSGDEQFF.

The CDR3 loop is CASKPIAGGPPDTQYF. J is TRBJ2-3 and V is TRBV6-5; TCRdb's D call of TRBD2 is untestable without DNA. CDR1 is MNHEY and CDR2 is SVGAGI in the germline V gene. CDR3 size: 16 residues.

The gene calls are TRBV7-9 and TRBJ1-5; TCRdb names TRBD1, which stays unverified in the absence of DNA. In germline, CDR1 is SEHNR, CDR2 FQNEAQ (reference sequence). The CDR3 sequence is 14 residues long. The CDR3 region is CASSPGQGVQPQHF.

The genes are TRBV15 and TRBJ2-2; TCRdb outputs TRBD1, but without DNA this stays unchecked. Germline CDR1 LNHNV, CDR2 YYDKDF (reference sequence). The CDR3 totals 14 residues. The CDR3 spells CATSSRAGTGELFF.

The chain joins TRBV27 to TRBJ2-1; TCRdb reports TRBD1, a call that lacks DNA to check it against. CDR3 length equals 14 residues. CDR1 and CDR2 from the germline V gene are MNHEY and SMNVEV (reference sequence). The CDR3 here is CASSFRGPGNEQFF.

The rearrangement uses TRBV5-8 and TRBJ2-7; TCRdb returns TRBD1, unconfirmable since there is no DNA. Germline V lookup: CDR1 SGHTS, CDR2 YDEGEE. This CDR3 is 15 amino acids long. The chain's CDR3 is CASSLVTQGVWEQYF.

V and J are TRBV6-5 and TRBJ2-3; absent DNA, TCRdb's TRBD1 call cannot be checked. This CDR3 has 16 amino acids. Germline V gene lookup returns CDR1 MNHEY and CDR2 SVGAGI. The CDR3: CASSYSNRAGGGTQYF.

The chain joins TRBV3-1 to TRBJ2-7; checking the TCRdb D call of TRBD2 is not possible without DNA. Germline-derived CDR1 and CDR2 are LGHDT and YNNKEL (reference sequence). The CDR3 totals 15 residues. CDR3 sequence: CASSTIQDFSYEQYF.